The 6 T cell receptor beta chains below come from one sample, sequenced in a study of T cell repertoires in cytomegalovirus infection. MiXCR, run by TCRdb on the reads, gives a single entry per CDR3 protein. The repertoire holds 310,000 or so distinct CDR3 sequences, about 9.2% seen once, with 2.5% in the top ten. Sequencing input: PBMCs. All receptors derive from a human donor in good health (CMV status not recorded). Some clones in this sample may be carry-over from other donors' samples.

This clonotype was detected a few times. V is TRBV20-1 and J is TRBJ1-5; D call uncertain. Germline V gene sequence: CDR1 DFQATT, CDR2 SNEGSKA (reference sequence). The CDR3 runs 14 residues. V lost 4 bases and J 1 base, leaving 11 bases between the germline ends. The CDR3 loop reads CSAIDGGSNQPQHF. DNA for the CDR3: TGCAGTGCTATTGATGGTGGAAGCAATCAGCCCCAGCATTTT.

This clonotype was seen ten or more times. V usage is TRBV7-6 and J usage is TRBJ1-1; D not certain. Trimming removed 0 bases from V and 5 bases from J, with 10 bases in between. In germline, CDR1 is SGHVS, CDR2 FNYEAQ. The CDR3 covers 14 residues. The CDR3 DNA reads TGTGCCAGCAGCTTAGCCGGGTACGGAACTGAAGCTTTCTTT. This sequence encodes CASSLAGYGTEAFF. The full variable domain, rest sourced from reference TRBV7-6 and TRBJ1-1, is GAGVSQSPRYKVTKRGQDVALRCDPISGHVSLYWYRQALGQGPEFLTYFNYEAQQDKSGLPNDRFSAERPEGSISTLTIQRTEQRDSAMYRCASSLAGYGTEAFFGQGTRLTVV.

This chain links TRBV20-1 with TRBJ1-5, with D unresolved. Germline assignment: CDR1 DFQATT and CDR2 SNEGSKA (reference sequence). V was shortened by 6 bases and J by 4 bases, with 19 bases between the two germline ends. This CDR3 region has 15 residues. CDR3 in amino acids: CSASRGERSNQPQHF. The CDR3 DNA reads as TGCAGTGCCTCTCGTGGGGAGCGATCAAATCAGCCCCAGCATTTT.

This clonotype was recorded many times. The V and J genes are TRBV7-2 and TRBJ2-5; the match to TRBD2 covers 9 bases. Unmatched junction bases numbered 10, after V lost 0 bases and J lost 5 bases. Germline CDR1 and CDR2: SGHTA and FQGNSA. The CDR3 contains 17 residues. The chain's CDR3 is CASSLARFAGGLETQYF. Written as DNA, the CDR3 is TGTGCCAGCAGCTTAGCGAGATTTGCGGGGGGGTTGGAGACCCAGTACTTC.

This clonotype was found a few times. The chain combines TRBV3-1 with TRBJ1-1; D remains ambiguous. In germline, CDR1 is LGHDT, CDR2 YNNKEL (reference sequence). This CDR3 has 14 residues. V dropped 4 bases and J dropped 0 bases, with 9 bases sitting between them. The CDR3 is CASSPPQVNTEAFF. The CDR3 coding sequence is TGTGCCAGCAGCCCCCCTCAGGTGAACACTGAAGCTTTCTTT.

The chain links TRBV12-3 or TRBV12-4 to TRBJ2-1, with TRBD1 identical over 8 bases. This CDR3 spans 15 amino acids. V shed 3 bases, J shed 3 bases, and the junction held 4 bases outside the gene matches. The CDR3 is CASSLGQAFYNEQFF. In DNA, the CDR3 is TGTGCCAGCAGTTTGGGACAGGCGTTCTACAATGAGCAGTTCTTC.